This T cell receptor (beta chain) was obtained from a study of patients with pleural tuberculosis (dated 2014 in TCRdb). By its share of the sample, this clonotype is medium-sized (0.01 to 0.1%). The antigen it binds to is not known. No base quality values were provided; no much bigger clone lies one nucleotide off. Sequencing was carried out with an Illumina Genome Analyzer IIx. The public reads were reprocessed in TCRdb via fastp at Q25 and MiXCR, keeping in-frame beta chains. Entries are consolidated by CDR3 protein sequence, retaining the most common genes and DNA. The sample table lists 25,000 to 35,000 distinct CDR3 sequences, about 20% of them with a count of one. The top ten hold approximately 3.7% of the sample. Its CDR3 holds 13 amino acids, cysteine through phenylalanine. Only the CDR3 region is kept as DNA, spanning 39 bases read in frame from base 1. The germline V gene supplies CDR1 MNHNS and CDR2 SASEGT. V lost 7 bases and J lost 6 bases; the stretch between them is 10 bases long.

This receptor was taken from a human donor with pleural tuberculosis. The rearrangement combines TRBV6-1 with TRBJ1-6, with a tentative D gene TRBD1 over 5 matching bases. The sequenced sample consisted of peripheral blood. This receptor carries the CDR3 CASITGLNSPLHF. The DNA sequence is as follows: TGTGCCAGCATAACAGGCCTTAATTCACCCCTCCACTTT.